The T cell receptor (beta chain) under discussion was sequenced for a study of blood T cell repertoires in COVID-19. Trimming left V 2 bases short and J 7 bases short, with 14 bases between. Germline V gives CDR1 MNHNS, CDR2 SASEGT. The CDR3 loop spans 15 amino acids. Clones were sequenced by immunoSEQ multiplex PCR, and TCRdb holds only the in-frame ones, with some missing. The sample consists of 150,000 to 200,000 clones, approximately 88% of them appearing once. Participants, about 18 to 90 years old, spanned fewer than 30 US areas. Membership in each cohort depended on participant-reported clinical history.

Sequenced: PBMCs or T cells enriched from blood (not recorded which). The receptor was isolated from a woman aged 18-30 years who had recovered from COVID-19. This chain links TRBV6-1 with TRBJ1-4, with D uncertain. This CDR3 reads CASSESPTQSEKLFF. Here the CDR3 DNA reads TGTGCCAGCAGTGAAAGTCCGACACAGTCTGAAAAACTGTTTTTT.